What follows describes a single T cell receptor (beta chain). This sample is part of a study of T cell changes during pregnancy in multiple sclerosis. Produced via immunoSEQ multiplex PCR; TCRdb's table is partial and in-frame only. Of over 80,000 clones in the sample, just under 95% were seen once. The CDR3 is made up of 15 amino acids. Germline CDR1 is SGHRS and CDR2 is YFSETQ. J gave up 3 bases and V 2 bases, and 2 bases lay outside the gene matches. The sequenced sample was peripheral blood, obtained in the third trimester of pregnancy. The TCR comes from a female donor in good health, enrolled as a control in a pregnancy study. This chain links TRBV5-1 with TRBJ2-1; 10 bases agree with TRBD2. Written as DNA, the CDR3 is TGCGCCAGCAGCTTAGGGACTAGCGACTACAATGAGCAGTTCTTC. Translating it yields CASSLGTSDYNEQFF.